This T cell receptor beta chain was retrieved from a study of control samples from healthy donors and cancer patients. This clone was recorded a few times. Germline CDR1 reads SGHDN; CDR2 reads FVKESK. This CDR3 spans 15 amino acids. V lost 1 base and J lost 6, with 15 bases in between. Repertoires were generated with immunoSEQ multiplex PCR, while TCRdb's copy carries only in-frame clones and drops some. The sample carries about 96,000 clones, 93% recorded once. What was sequenced was blood. The chain combines TRBV14 with TRBJ1-1; D is ambiguous. The sequence derives from a man aged 18-30 years in good health. The CDR3 DNA sequence: TGTGCCAGCAGCCAAGCCCGGGGAGGTATGGCTGAAGCTTTCTTT. It yields the protein CASSQARGGMAEAFF.